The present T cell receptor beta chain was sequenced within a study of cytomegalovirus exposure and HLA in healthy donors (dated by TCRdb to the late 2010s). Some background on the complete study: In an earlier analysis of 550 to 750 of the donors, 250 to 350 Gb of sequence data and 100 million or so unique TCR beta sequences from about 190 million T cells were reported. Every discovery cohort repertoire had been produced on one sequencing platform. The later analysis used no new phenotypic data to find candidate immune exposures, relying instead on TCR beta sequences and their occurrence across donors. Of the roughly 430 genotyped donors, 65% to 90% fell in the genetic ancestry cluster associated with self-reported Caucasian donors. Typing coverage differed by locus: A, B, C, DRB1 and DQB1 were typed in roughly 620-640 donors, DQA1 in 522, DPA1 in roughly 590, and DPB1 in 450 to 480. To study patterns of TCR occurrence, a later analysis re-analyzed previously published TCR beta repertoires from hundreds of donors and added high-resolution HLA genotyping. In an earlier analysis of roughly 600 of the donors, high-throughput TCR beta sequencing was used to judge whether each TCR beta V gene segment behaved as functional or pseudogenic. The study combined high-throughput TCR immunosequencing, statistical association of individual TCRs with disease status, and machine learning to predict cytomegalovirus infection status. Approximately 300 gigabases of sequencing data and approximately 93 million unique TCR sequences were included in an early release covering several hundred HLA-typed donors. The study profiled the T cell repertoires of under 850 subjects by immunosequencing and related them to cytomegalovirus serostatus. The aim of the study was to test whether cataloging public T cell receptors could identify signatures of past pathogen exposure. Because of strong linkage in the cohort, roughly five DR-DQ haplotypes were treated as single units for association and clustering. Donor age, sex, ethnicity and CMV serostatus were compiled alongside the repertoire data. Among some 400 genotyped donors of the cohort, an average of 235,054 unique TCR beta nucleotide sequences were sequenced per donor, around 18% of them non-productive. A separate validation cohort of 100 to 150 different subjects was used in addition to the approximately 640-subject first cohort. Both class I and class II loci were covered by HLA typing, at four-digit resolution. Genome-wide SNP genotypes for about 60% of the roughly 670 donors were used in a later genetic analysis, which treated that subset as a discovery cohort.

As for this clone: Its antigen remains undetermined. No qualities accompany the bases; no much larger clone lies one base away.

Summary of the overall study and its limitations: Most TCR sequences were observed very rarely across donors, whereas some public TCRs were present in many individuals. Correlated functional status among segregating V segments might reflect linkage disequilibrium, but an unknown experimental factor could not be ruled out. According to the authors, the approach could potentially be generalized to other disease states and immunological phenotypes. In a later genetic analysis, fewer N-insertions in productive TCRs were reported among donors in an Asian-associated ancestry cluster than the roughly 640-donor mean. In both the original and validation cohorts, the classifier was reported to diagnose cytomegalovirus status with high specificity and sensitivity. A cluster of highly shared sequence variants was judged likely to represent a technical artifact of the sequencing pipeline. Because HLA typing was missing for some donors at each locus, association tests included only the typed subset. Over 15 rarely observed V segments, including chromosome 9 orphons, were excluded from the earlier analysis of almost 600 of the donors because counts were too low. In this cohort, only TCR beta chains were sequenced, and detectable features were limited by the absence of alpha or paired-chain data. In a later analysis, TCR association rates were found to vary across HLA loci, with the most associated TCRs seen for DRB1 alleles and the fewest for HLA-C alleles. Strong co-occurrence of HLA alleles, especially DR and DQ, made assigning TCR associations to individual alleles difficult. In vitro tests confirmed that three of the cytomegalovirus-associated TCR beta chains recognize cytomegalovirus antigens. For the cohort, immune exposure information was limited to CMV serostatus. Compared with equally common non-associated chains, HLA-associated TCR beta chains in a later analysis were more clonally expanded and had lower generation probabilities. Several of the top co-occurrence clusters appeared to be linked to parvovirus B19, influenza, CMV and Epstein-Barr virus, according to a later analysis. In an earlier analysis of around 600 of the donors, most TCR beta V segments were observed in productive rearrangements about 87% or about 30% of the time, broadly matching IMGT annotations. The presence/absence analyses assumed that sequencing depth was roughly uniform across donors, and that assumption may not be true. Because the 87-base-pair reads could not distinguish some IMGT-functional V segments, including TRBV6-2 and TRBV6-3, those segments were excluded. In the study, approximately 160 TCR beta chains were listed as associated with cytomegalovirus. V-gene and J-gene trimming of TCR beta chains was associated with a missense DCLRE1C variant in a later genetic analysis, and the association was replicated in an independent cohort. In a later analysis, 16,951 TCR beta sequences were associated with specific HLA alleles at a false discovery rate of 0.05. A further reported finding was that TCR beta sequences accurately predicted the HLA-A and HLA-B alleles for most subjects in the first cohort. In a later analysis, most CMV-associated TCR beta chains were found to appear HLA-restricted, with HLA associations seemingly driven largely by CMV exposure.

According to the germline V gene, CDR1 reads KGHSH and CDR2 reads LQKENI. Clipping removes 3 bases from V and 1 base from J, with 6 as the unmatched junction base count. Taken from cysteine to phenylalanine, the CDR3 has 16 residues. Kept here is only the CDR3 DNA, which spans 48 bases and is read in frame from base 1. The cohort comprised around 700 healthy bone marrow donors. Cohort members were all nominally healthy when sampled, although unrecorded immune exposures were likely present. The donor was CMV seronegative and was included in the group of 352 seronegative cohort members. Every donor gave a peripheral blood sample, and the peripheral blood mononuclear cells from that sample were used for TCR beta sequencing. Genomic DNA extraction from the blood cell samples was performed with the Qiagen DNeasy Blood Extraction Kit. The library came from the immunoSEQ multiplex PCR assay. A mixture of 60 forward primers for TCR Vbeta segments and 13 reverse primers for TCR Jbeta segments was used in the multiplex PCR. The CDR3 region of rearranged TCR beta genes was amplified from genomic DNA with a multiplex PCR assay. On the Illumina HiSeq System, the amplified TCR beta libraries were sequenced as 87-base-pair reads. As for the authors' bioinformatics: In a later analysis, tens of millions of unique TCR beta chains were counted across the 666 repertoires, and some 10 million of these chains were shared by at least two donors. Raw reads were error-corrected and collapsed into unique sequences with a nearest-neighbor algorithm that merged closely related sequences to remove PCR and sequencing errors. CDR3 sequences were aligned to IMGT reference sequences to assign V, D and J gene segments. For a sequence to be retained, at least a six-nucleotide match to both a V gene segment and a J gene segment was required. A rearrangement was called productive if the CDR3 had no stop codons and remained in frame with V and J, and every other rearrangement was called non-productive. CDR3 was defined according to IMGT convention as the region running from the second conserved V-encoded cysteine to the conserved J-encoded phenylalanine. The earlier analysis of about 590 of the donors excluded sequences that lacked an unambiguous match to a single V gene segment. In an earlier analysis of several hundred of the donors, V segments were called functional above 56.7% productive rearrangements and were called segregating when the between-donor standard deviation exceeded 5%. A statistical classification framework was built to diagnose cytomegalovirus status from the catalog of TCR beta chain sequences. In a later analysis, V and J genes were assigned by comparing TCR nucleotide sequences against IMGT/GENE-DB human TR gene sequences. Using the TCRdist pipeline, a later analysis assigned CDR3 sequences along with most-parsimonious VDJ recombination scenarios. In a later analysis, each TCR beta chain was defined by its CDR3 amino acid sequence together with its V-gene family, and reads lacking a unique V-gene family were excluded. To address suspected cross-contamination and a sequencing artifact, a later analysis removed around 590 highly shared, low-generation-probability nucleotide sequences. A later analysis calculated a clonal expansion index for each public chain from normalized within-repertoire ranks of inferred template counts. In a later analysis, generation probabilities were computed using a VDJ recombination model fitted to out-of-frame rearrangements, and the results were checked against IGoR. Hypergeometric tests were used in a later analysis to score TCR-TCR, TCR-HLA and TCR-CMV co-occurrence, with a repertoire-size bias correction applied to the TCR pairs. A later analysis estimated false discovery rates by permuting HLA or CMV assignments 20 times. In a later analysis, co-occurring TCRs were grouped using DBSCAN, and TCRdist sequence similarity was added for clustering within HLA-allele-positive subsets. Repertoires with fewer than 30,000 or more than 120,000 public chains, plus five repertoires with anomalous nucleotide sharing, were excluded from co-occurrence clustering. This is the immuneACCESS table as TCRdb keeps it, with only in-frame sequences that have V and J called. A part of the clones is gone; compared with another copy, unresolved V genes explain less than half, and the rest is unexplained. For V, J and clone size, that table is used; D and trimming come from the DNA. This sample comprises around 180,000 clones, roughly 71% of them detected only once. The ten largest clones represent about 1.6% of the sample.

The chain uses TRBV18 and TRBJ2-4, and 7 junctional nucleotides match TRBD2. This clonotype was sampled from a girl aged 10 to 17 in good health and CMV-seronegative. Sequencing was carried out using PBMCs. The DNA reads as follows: TGTGCCAGCTCACCGGCGGGGGAAGGGGCCAAAAACATTCAGTACTTC. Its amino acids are CASSPAGEGAKNIQYF.